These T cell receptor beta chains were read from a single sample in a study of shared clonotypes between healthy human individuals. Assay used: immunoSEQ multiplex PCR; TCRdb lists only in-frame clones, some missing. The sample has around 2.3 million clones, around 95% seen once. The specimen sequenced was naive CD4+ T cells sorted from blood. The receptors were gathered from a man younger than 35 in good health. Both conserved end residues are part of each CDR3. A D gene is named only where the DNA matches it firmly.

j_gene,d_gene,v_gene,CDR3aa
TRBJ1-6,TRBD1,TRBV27,CASSTGVSPLHF
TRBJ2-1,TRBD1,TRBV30,CAWSAGQGNEQFF
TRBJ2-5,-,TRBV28,CASTGRRETQYF
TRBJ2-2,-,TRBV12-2,CASRSWALTRELFF
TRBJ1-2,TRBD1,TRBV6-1,CASITGGYYGYTF
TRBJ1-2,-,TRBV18,CASSQGQPTVLYGYTF
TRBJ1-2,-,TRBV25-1,CASSGGYGYTF
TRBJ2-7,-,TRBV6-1,CASSERLEKYEQYF
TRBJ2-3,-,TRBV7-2,CASSLSLASSTDTQYF
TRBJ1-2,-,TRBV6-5,CASSFVGYDGGYTF
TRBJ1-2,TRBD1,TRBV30,CAWSLSRDRALRGYTF
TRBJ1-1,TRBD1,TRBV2,CASSGDRGNTEAFF
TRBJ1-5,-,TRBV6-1,CASIETGLRQPQHF
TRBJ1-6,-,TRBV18,CASSPLSIGQAPGSPLHF
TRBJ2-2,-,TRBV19,CASSRVPETGELFF
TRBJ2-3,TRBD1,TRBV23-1,CASSHPGQGAKDTQYF
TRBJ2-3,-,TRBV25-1,CASSDSRADTQYF
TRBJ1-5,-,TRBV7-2,CASSRGQPNQPQHF
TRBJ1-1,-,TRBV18,CASSPPGRAYTEAFF
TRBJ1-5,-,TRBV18,CASSPLEQGNRQPQHF
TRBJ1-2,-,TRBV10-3,CAITMQGYGYTF
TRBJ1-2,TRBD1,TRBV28,CASSSPRQGAFGYTF
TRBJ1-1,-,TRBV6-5,CASSRGDTEAFF